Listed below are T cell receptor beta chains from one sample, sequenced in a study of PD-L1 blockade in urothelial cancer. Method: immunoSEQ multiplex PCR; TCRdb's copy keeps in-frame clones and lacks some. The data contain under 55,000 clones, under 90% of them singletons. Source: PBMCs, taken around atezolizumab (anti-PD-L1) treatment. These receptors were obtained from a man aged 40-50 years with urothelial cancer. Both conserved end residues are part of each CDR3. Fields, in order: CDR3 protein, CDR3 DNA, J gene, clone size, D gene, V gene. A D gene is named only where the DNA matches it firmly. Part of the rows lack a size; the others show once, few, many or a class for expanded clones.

CASSIDPLSSGRALNTGELFF	TGTGCCAGTAGTATAGATCCCCTCTCTAGCGGGAGGGCCCTGAACACCGGGGAGCTGTTTTTT	TRBJ2-2	.	TRBD2	TRBV19
CASRGGTYEQYF	TGTGCCAGCCGTGGGGGGACCTACGAGCAGTACTTC	TRBJ2-7	once	.	TRBV6-5
CASSPAPSGRGQQYF	TGTGCCAGCAGCCCTGCCCCTAGCGGGAGGGGGCAACAGTACTTC	TRBJ2-7	.	TRBD2	TRBV6-5
CASRLIRRADTQYF	TGTGCCAGCAGGCTTATCAGGAGGGCAGATACGCAGTATTTT	TRBJ2-3	.	.	TRBV11-2
CAISTPGINEKLFF	TGTGCCATCTCAACCCCGGGAATTAATGAAAAACTGTTTTTT	TRBJ1-4	.	.	TRBV19
CASSLPGGQGGNEQFF	TGTGCCAGCAGCTTGCCCGGTGGACAGGGCGGCAATGAGCAGTTCTTC	TRBJ2-1	.	TRBD1	TRBV5-4
CASSILSEGPNEQFF	TGTGCCAGTAGTATCCTCTCAGAGGGCCCCAATGAGCAGTTCTTC	TRBJ2-1	few	.	TRBV19
CASSLMGLAGGGPDTQYF	TGTGCCAGCAGCTTAATGGGACTAGCGGGTGGCGGACCAGATACGCAGTATTTT	TRBJ2-3	.	TRBD2	TRBV7-3
CSVGGSSGIETQYF	TGCAGCGTTGGGGGTTCTAGCGGGATTGAGACCCAGTACTTC	TRBJ2-5	.	TRBD2	TRBV29-1
CAWSGSREQYF	TGTGCCTGGAGCGGGTCAAGGGAGCAGTACTTC	TRBJ2-7	.	.	TRBV30
CASSLGLQETQYF	TGTGCCAGCTCACTCGGACTACAAGAGACCCAGTACTTC	TRBJ2-5	.	.	TRBV18
CASSYSGGAQYF	TGTGCCAGCAGCTACTCAGGGGGCGCACAGTACTTC	TRBJ2-7	.	TRBD1	TRBV7-2
CASSVGQGARNTIYF	TGTGCCAGCAGCGTAGGACAGGGGGCGAGAAACACCATATATTTT	TRBJ1-3	.	TRBD1	TRBV9
CSAPKAGRWETQYF	TGCAGCGCCCCCAAGGCAGGGCGGTGGGAGACCCAGTACTTC	TRBJ2-5	.	.	TRBV29-1
CASSRGSSGVYEQYF	TGTGCCAGCAGCAGAGGATCTAGCGGAGTCTACGAGCAGTACTTC	TRBJ2-7	.	TRBD2	TRBV5-4
CASSIGGRANNEQFF	TGTGCCAGTAGTATAGGAGGGAGGGCCAACAATGAGCAGTTCTTC	TRBJ2-1	.	TRBD2	TRBV19
CASSWRQGHYGYTF	TGTGCCAGCAGCTGGAGACAGGGACACTATGGCTACACCTTC	TRBJ1-2	.	TRBD1	TRBV27
CASCAGDTEAFF	TGTGCCAGTTGTGCCGGTGACACTGAAGCTTTCTTT	TRBJ1-1	.	.	TRBV2
CASSRVSSGNTIYF	TGTGCCAGTAGTCGCGTTTCCTCGGGAAACACCATATATTTT	TRBJ1-3	.	.	TRBV19
CASSYSREAAFF	TGTGCCAGCAGTTATTCTCGGGAGGCAGCTTTCTTT	TRBJ1-1	few	.	TRBV6-6
CSVLPLAGSYNEQFF	TGCAGCGTCCTTCCCCTAGCGGGGAGCTACAATGAGCAGTTCTTC	TRBJ2-1	.	TRBD2	TRBV29-1
CASSLAYVREQYF	TGTGCCAGCAGCTTAGCCTATGTACGGGAGCAGTACTTC	TRBJ2-7	.	.	TRBV7-2
CASSLWGDQSTDTQYF	TGTGCCAGCAGCTTGTGGGGGGATCAGAGCACAGATACGCAGTATTTT	TRBJ2-3	once	.	TRBV5-8
CASSSRANTGELFF	TGCGCCAGCAGCTCCCGTGCGAACACCGGGGAGCTGTTTTTT	TRBJ2-2	.	.	TRBV5-1
CAISESSPNTEAFF	TGTGCCATCAGTGAGTCGAGTCCGAACACTGAAGCTTTCTTT	TRBJ1-1	.	.	TRBV10-3
CASSVLAGTQINTGELFF	TGTGCCAGCAGTGTATTGGCCGGGACTCAAATTAACACCGGGGAGCTGTTTTTT	TRBJ2-2	.	.	TRBV6-1
CASSRPQQATEAFF	TGTGCCAGCAGCAGACCCCAGCAGGCTACTGAAGCTTTCTTT	TRBJ1-1	.	.	TRBV5-4